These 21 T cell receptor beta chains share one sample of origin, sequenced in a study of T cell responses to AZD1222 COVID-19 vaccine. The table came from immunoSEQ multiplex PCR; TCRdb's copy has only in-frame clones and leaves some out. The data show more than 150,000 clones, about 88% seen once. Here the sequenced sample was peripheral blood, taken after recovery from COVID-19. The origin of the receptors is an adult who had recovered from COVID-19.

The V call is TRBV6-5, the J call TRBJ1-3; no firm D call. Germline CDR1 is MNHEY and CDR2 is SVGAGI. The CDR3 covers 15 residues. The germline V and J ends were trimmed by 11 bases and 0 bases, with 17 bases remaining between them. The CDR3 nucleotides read TGTGCCTCAACGGCCGGGCCGATCTCTGGAAACACCATATATTTT. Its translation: CASTAGPISGNTIYF.

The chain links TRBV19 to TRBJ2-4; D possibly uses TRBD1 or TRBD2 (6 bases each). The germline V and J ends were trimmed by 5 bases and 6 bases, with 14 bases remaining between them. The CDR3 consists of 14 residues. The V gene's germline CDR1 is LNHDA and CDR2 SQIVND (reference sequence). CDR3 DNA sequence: TGTGCCAGTAGTGGGGGGACATCCGGAAACATTCAGTACTTC. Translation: CASSGGTSGNIQYF.

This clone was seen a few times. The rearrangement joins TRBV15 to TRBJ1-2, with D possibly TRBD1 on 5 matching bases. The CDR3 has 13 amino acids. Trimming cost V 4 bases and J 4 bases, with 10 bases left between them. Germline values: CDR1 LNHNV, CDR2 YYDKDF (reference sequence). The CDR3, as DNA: TGTGCCACCAGCATCAGGGTCTCCTATGGCTACACCTTC. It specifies CATSIRVSYGYTF.

The CDR3 sequence is CASSFQPGVGETQYF. In DNA, the CDR3 is TGTGCCAGCAGCTTTCAACCAGGGGTGGGAGAGACCCAGTACTTC. V gene TRBV7-2 combines with J gene TRBJ2-5, with a possible D match to TRBD1 (6 bases). Germline V CDR1 and CDR2: SGHTA, FQGNSA. V lost 3 bases and J lost 4, with 15 bases in between. CDR3 length: 15 amino acids.

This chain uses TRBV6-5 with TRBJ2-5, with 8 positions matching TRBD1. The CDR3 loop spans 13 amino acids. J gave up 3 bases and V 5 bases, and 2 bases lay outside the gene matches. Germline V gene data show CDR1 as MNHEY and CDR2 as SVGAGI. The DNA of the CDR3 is TGTGCCAGCAGTACGACAGGGGAAGAGACCCAGTACTTC. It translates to CASSTTGEETQYF.

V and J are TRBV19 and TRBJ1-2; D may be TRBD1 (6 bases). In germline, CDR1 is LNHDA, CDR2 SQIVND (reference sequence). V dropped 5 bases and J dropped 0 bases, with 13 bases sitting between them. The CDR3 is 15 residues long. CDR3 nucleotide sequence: TGTGCCAGTAGTGGGACGGGACATCCTAACTATGGCTACACCTTC. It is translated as CASSGTGHPNYGYTF. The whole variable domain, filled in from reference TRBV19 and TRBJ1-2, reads DGGITQSPKYLFRKEGQNVTLSCEQNLNHDAMYWYRQDPGQGLRLIYYSQIVNDFQKGDIAEGYSVSREKKESFPLTVTSAQKNPTAFYLCASSGTGHPNYGYTFGSGTRLTVV.

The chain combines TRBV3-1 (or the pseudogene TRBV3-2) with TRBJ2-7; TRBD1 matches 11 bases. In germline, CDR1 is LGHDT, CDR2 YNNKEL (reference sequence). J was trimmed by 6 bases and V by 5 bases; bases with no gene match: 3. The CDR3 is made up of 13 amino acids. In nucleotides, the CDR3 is TGTGCCAGCAGCTCGGACAGGGGGCGCGAGCAGTACTTC. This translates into CASSSDRGREQYF.

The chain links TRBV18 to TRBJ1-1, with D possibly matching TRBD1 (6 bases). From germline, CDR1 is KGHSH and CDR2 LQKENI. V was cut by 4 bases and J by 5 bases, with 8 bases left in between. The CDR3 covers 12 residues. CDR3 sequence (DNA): TGTGCCAGCTCACAGGGGGAGACTGAAGCTTTCTTT. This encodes CASSQGETEAFF.

The CDR3 region is CSAQAETQYF. The CDR3 coding sequence is TGCAGTGCTCAAGCGGAGACCCAGTACTTC. The chain is built from TRBV20-1 and TRBJ2-5; no clear D. Germline V gives CDR1 DFQATT, CDR2 SNEGSKA (reference sequence). V lost 5 bases and J 5 bases, leaving 6 bases between the germline ends. The CDR3 is 10 residues long.

Here the CDR3 DNA reads TGTGCCAGCCCACAGGCGTTAAACACTGAAGCTTTCTTT. Its protein product is CASPQALNTEAFF. This chain links TRBV2 with TRBJ1-1; D possibly corresponds to TRBD1 (5 bases). The length of the CDR3 is 13 residues. Germline V gives CDR1 SNHLY, CDR2 FYNNEI. V lost 8 bases and J lost 2, with 12 bases in between.

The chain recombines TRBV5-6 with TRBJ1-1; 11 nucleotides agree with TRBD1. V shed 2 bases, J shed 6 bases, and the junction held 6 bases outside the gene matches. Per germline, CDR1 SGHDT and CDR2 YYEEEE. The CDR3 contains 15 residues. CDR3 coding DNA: TGTGCCAGCAGCTTAATCGGACAGGGGGCGGCTGAAGCTTTCTTT. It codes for CASSLIGQGAAEAFF.

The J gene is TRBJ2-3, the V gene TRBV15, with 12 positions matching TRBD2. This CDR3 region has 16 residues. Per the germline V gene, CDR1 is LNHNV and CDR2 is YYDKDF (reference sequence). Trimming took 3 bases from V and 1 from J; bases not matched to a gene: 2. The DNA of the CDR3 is TGTGCCACCAGCAGCAGACTAGCGGGAGGCACAGATACGCAGTATTTT. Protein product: CATSSRLAGGTDTQYF.

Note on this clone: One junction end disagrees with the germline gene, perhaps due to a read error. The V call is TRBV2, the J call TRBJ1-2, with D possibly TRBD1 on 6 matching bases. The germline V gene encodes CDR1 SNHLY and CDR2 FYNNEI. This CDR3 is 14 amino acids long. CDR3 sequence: CASSERGSSMRGAF. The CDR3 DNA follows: TGTGCCAGCAGTGAAAGGGGTTCCTCTATGAGGGGGGCCTTC.

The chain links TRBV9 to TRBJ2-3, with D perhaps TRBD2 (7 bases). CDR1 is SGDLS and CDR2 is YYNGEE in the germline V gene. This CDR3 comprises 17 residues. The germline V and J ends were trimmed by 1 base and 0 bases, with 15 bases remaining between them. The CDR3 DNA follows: TGTGCCAGCAGCGTAATATCTGGGGGGGCTAGCACAGATACGCAGTATTTT. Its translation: CASSVISGGASTDTQYF.

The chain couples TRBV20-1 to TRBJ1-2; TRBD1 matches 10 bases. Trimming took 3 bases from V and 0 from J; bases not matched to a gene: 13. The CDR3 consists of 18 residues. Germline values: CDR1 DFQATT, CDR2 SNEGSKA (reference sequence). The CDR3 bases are TGCAGTGCTAGTCTGGCTGGGGACAGGGGATACTCTAACTATGGCTACACCTTC. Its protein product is CSASLAGDRGYSNYGYTF.

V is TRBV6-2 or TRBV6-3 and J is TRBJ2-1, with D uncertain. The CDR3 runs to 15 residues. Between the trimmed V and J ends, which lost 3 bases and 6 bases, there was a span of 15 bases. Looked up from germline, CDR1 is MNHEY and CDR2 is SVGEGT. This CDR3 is CASSYIDPFSNEQFF. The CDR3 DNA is TGTGCCAGCAGTTATATTGACCCCTTCTCCAATGAGCAGTTCTTC.

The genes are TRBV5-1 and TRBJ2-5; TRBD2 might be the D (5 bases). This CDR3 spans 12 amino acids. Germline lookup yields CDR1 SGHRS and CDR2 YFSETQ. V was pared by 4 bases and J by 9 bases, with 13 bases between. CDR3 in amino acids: CASSADSRAQYF. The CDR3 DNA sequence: TGCGCCAGCAGCGCGGACTCGCGGGCCCAGTACTTC.

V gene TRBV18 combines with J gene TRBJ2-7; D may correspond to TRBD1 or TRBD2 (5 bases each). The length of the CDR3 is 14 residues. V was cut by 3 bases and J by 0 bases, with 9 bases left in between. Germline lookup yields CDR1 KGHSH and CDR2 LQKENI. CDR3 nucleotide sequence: TGTGCCAGCTCACCTGGGACCAACTCCTACGAGCAGTACTTC. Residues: CASSPGTNSYEQYF.

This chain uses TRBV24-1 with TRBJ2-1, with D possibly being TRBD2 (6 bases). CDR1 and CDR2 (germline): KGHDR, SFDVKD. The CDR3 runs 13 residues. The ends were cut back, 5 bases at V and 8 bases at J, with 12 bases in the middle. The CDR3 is CATSGDSIHEQFF. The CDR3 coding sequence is TGTGCCACCAGTGGGGACTCGATCCATGAGCAGTTCTTC.

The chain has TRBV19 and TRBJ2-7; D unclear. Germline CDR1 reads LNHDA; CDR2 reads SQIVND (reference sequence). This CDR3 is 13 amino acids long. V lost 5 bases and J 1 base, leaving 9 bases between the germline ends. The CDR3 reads CASSPRPSYEQYF. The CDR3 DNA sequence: TGTGCCAGTAGTCCACGCCCTTCCTACGAGCAGTACTTC.

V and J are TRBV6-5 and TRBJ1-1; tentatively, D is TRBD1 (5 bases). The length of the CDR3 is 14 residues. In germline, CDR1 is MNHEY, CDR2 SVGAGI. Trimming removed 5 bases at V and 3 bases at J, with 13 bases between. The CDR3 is CASSPLGVDTEAFF. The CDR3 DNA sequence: TGTGCCAGCAGTCCTTTAGGGGTCGACACTGAAGCTTTCTTT.